This T cell receptor (beta chain) comes out of a study of response to subunit inactivated influenza vaccine. Study results and limitations: The study's authors posited that every seasonal influenza vaccination enlists few new T cells.

The CDR3 extends over 13 amino acids. V shed 6 bases and J 4 bases; nucleotides not matched to a gene: 5. This clonotype was counted only a few times. As yet, its antigen is unknown. TCRdb used MiXCR to reprocess the RT-PCR reads, holding one entry per CDR3 protein. The sample consists of 450,000 to 600,000 distinct CDR3 sequences, 16% of them appearing once. J is TRBJ2-7 and V is TRBV12-3 or TRBV12-4; 8 bases map to TRBD2. Here the sequenced sample was CD4+ T cells sorted from PBMCs, taken roughly 24 months after vaccination. The receptor's source is a man between 45 and 75 years old who received an inactivated influenza vaccine. This CDR3 reads CASRAAGGYEQYF. CDR3 coding DNA: TGTGCCAGCAGAGCCGCGGGGGGATACGAGCAGTACTTC.